The subject of this entry is one T cell receptor beta chain. Its antigen is not known. V gave up 4 bases and J gave up 1 base; unmatched junction bases: 7. This CDR3 region has 16 residues. The germline gives CDR1 MNHEY, CDR2 SVGAGI. The data were obtained in a study of T cell responses to AZD1222 COVID-19 vaccine. Looking at the study overall: Second-dose intervals of approximately 4 or approximately 12 weeks were pooled. General study results and limits: Nearly half of spike-specific TCRs reportedly target unmutated variant regions. White British ancestry dominated among donors, who included more females, and clonal diversity was possibly underestimated. Baseline seropositivity occurred in only a handful of AZD1222 recipients.

This table comes from immunoSEQ multiplex PCR, and its TCRdb copy is limited to in-frame clones, with some not included. The top ten clones hold more than 1.2% of a sample with 120,000 to 150,000 clones, 91% of them seen once. The TCR comes from an adult in good health. J is TRBJ1-3 and V is TRBV6-5, with 7 bases lining up with TRBD1. The sample in question was peripheral blood, obtained on day 0 of AZD1222 vaccination. The DNA of the CDR3 is TGTGCCAGCAGTTTCTTTGAGGGGGCTTCTGGAAACACCATATATTTT. Protein sequence: CASSFFEGASGNTIYF.